This T cell receptor (beta chain) was found in a study of post-analysis software for immune sequencing data. Study results and limitations: Relative to controls, patients had 5 or 6 TRBV segments at higher frequency, with TRBV5-6, TRBV5-1 and TRBV20-1 among these.

Unique molecular identifiers were built into the TCR beta cDNA libraries. One entry per CDR3 protein results from TCRdb running MiXCR on the PCR reads. The data hold 700,000 to 900,000 distinct CDR3 sequences, with 35% to 55% observed a single time. Germline V lookup: CDR1 SGHTA, CDR2 FQGNSA. The length of the CDR3 is 15 residues. With regard to this clonotype: Antigen unknown.

This clonotype was sampled from a girl between 5 and 17 years old with multiple sclerosis. Sequenced sample: blood. The chain joins TRBV7-2 to TRBJ2-5; 11 nucleotides match TRBD2. The J call is uncertain, as TRBJ2-7 better fits the DNA end. The CDR3, as DNA: TGTGCCAGCAGCTTAGAGGTAGCGGGAGGGTACGAGCAGTACTTC. Its translation is CASSLEVAGGYEQYF.